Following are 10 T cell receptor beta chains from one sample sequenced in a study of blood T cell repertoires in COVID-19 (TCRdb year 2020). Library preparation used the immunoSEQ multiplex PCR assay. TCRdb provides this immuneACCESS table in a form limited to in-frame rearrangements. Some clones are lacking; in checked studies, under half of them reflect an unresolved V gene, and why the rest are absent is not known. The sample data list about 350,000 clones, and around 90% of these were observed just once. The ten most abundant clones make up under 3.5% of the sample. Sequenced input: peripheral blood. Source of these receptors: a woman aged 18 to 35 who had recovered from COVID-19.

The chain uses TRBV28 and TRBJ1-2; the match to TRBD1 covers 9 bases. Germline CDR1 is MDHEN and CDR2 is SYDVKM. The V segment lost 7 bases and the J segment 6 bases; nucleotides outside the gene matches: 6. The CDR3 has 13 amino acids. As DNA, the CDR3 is TGTGCCAGCACTTTGACAGGGGGGGATGGCTACACCTTC. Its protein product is CASTLTGGDGYTF.

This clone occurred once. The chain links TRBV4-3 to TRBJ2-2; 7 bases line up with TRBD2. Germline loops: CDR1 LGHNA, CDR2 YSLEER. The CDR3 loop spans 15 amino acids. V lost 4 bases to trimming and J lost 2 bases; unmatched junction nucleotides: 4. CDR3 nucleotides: TGCGCCAGCAGCCTGGGACTACCAAACACCGGGGAGCTGTTTTTT. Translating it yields CASSLGLPNTGELFF.

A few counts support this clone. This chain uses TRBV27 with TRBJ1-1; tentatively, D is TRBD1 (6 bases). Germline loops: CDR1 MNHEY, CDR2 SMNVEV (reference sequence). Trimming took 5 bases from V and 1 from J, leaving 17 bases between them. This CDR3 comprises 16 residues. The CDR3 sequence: CASSLDSGHPNTEAFF. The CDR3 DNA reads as TGTGCCAGCAGTCTTGACTCGGGACACCCGAACACTGAAGCTTTCTTT.

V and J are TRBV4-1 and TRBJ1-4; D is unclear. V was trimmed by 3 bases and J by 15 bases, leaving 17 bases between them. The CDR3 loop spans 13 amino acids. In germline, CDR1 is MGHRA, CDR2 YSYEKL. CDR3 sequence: CASSQDNRQLVFF. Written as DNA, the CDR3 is TGCGCCAGCAGCCAGGATAATAGACAACTGGTGTTTTTT.

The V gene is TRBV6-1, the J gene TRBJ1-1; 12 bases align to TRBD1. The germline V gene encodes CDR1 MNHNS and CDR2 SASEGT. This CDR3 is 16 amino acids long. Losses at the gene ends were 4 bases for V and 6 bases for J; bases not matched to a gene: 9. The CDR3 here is CASSGRDRGPGSEAFF. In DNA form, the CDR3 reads TGTGCCAGCAGTGGCCGGGACAGGGGGCCTGGGTCTGAAGCTTTCTTT.

The CDR3 bases are TGTGCCAGCCCCCTATCGCCGGAAGCGGGAGGGACAGATACGCAGTATTTT. Translated, it gives CASPLSPEAGGTDTQYF. The V call is TRBV21-1, the J call TRBJ2-3; the table gives TRBD2 as D, unverified against the DNA. TRBV21-1 is flagged as a pseudogene. The CDR3 has 17 residues.

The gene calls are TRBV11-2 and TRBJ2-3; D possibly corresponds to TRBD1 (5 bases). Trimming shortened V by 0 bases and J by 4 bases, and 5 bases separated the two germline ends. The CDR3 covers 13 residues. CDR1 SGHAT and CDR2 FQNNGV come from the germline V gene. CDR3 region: CASSLDRADTQYF. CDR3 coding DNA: TGTGCCAGCAGCTTAGACAGGGCAGATACGCAGTATTTT.

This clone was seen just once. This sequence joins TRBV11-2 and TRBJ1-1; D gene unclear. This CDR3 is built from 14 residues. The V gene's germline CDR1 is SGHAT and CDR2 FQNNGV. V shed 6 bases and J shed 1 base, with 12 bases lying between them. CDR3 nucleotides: TGTGCCAGCAGTTTTGGCGGCGGGAACACTGAAGCTTTCTTT. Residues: CASSFGGGNTEAFF.

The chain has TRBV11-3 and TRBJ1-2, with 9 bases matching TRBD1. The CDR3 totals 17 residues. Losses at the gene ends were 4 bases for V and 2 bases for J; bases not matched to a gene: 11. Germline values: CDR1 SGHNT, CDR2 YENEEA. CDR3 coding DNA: TGTGCCAGCAGCTCCACGGGGACAGGGAACGGCAACTATGGCTACACCTTC. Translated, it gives CASSSTGTGNGNYGYTF.

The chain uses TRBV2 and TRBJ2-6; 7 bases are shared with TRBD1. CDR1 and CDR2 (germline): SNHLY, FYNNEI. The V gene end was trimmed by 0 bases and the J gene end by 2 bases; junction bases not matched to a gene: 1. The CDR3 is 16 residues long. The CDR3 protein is CASSEAGGTGANVLTF. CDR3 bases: TGTGCCAGCAGTGAAGCAGGGGGCACTGGGGCCAACGTCCTGACTTTC.